This TCR beta chain stems from a study of regulatory T cells in long-lasting Graves disease. Study information: Positive TSH receptor antibodies alongside over 5 years of antithyroid drugs were what marked Graves' disease as persistent. Findings and caveats of the study: The number of shared public clonotypes was higher in persistent patients (2,741) than new patients (966). TRBV28, TRBJ1-2 and TRBJ2-5 emerged as the favored segments in persistent disease.

The time point: persistent/refractory GD, antithyroid drugs over 5 years with positive TRAb. RNA from PBMCs was the source of the TCR library. Collection of peripheral blood (about 8.8 milliliters) was done using EDTA tubes. Sequencing libraries for TCR beta were prepared with iRepertoire HTBI primers and Arm-PCR of CDR3 regions. TCRdb analysed the multiplex PCR reads with MiXCR anew, one entry per CDR3 protein. Of some 440,000 distinct CDR3 sequences listed, around 20% were seen once; the top ten hold 7.8%. This clonotype occurred a few times. Its antigen is unknown. The CDR3 is 16 amino acids. V dropped 3 bases and J dropped 0 bases, with 14 bases sitting between them.

The genes are TRBV12-3 or TRBV12-4 and TRBJ1-2, with a weak D call TRBD1 (5 bases). The sequence came from a female donor with Graves disease. This specimen was peripheral blood mononuclear cells (PBMCs), taken when the disease was refractory, from a patient treated with antithyroid drugs. The CDR3 sequence is CASSFKVTAPNYGYTF. CDR3 nucleotides: TGTGCCAGCAGTTTTAAGGTGACAGCTCCTAACTATGGCTACACCTTC.